The 13 T cell receptor beta chains listed next were all sequenced from one sample in a study of cytomegalovirus exposure and HLA in healthy donors. It was with 60 Vbeta and 13 Jbeta primers that the PCR ran. TCRdb keeps only in-frame clones here, not all; method: immunoSEQ multiplex PCR. This table holds about 160,000 clones, 82% found once. Sequencing was carried out using PBMCs. These receptors all stem from a man aged 50 to 59 in good health and CMV-seropositive.

This chain connects TRBV4-1 to TRBJ2-7; the match to TRBD1 covers 7 bases. CDR1 is MGHRA, CDR2 YSYEKL, per germline. V was clipped by 6 bases and J by 2 bases; unmatched bases: 10. CDR3 length: 15 residues. The CDR3 DNA is TGCGCCAGCAGGGAGGCCCCAGGACAGGCCTACGAGCAGTACTTC. The encoded protein is CASREAPGQAYEQYF.

The table lists this clone with a count of one. The chain carries TRBV4-1 and TRBJ2-1; D is uncertain. The germline gives CDR1 MGHRA, CDR2 YSYEKL. The CDR3 is made up of 13 amino acids. The V end lost 1 base, the J end lost 14 bases, and 15 bases lay between the germline ends. The DNA for the CDR3 is TGCGCCAGCAGCCAAGCAGGCCACCCCTCAGAGTTCTTC. Amino acid sequence: CASSQAGHPSEFF.

This chain connects TRBV27 to TRBJ2-7; 7 nucleotides match TRBD1. The V and J ends lost 2 bases and 3 bases, in that order; junction bases with no gene match: 4. CDR3 length: 14 residues. Germline assignment: CDR1 MNHEY and CDR2 SMNVEV (reference sequence). The CDR3 here is CASSLAGGVYEQYF. The CDR3 nucleotides are TGTGCCAGCAGTTTAGCAGGGGGAGTCTACGAGCAGTACTTC.

This chain links TRBV5-8 with TRBJ2-6, with D maybe TRBD1 (6 bases). The V and J ends lost 4 bases and 0 bases respectively, with 20 bases between them. Germline CDR1 reads SGHTS; CDR2 reads YDEGEE. CDR3 length: 19 amino acids. Written as DNA, the CDR3 is TGTGCCAGCAGCCGTAAAACCGGACAGAGTGTCTCTGGGGCCAACGTCCTGACTTTC. It specifies CASSRKTGQSVSGANVLTF.

The V call is TRBV28, the J call TRBJ1-5, with 7 bases that match TRBD1. The germline V gene encodes CDR1 MDHEN and CDR2 SYDVKM. V shed 1 base and J 3 bases; nucleotides not matched to a gene: 9. CDR3 length equals 17 residues. The CDR3 protein is CASSLSNRGFVNQPQHF. CDR3 sequence (DNA): TGTGCCAGCAGTTTATCCAACAGGGGTTTTGTCAATCAGCCCCAGCATTTT.

V and J are TRBV7-3 and TRBJ2-3; D is possibly TRBD2 (6 bases). Germline V gene sequence: CDR1 SGHTA, CDR2 FQGTGA. There are 15 residues in the CDR3. The ends were cut back, 2 bases at V and 0 bases at J, with 9 bases in the middle. CDR3 residues: CASSLRGASTDTQYF. The CDR3, as DNA: TGTGCCAGCAGCTTACGCGGGGCCAGCACAGATACGCAGTATTTT.

This clone was seen a single time. J is TRBJ2-5 and V is TRBV7-2; TRBD2 matches at 8 bases. CDR1 and CDR2 from the germline V gene are SGHTA and FQGNSA. Trimming removed 5 bases from V and 12 bases from J; junction bases left unmatched: 11. The CDR3 length is 13 residues. CDR3 residues: CASSGGGRGGKYF. The CDR3 DNA is TGTGCCAGCAGCGGGGGAGGACGGGGGGGAAAGTACTTC.

This clone appeared a single time. The chain combines TRBV6-5 with TRBJ1-2; tentative D call: TRBD1 (6 bases). This CDR3 region has 13 residues. CDR1 and CDR2 from the germline V gene are MNHEY and SVGAGI. V lost 4 bases to trimming and J lost 8 bases, with 14 bases between them. The CDR3 spells CASSFNRVGGYTF. The DNA for the CDR3 is TGTGCCAGCAGTTTCAACAGGGTCGGCGGCTACACCTTC.

V usage is TRBV27 and J usage is TRBJ2-1; TRBD2 matches 8 bases. The CDR3 covers 14 residues. V lost 4 bases, J lost 7 bases, and 6 bases stayed unmatched. In germline, CDR1 is MNHEY, CDR2 SMNVEV (reference sequence). CDR3 region: CASSWGGRLNEQFF. In nucleotides, the CDR3 is TGTGCCAGCAGTTGGGGCGGGAGGCTTAATGAGCAGTTCTTC.

This clone showed up just once. The chain carries TRBV15 and TRBJ2-2, with unresolved D. This CDR3 is built from 14 residues. Trimming cost V 0 bases and J 4 bases, with 6 bases left between them. Per germline, CDR1 LNHNV and CDR2 YYDKDF (reference sequence). CDR3 in amino acids: CATSRDRSTGELFF. The CDR3 region has the DNA TGTGCCACCAGCAGAGATAGGAGCACCGGGGAGCTGTTTTTT. The variable domain in full, with the rest retrieved from reference TRBV15 and TRBJ2-2, is DAMVIQNPRYQVTQFGKPVTLSCSQTLNHNVMYWYQQKSSQAPKLLFHYYDKDFNNEADTPDNFQSRRPNTSFCFLDIRSPGLGDTAMYLCATSRDRSTGELFFGEGSRLTVL.

The CDR3: CASSEVSGSFLGEQYF. CDR3 nucleotides: TGTGCCAGCAGCGAGGTTAGCGGTAGCTTTCTGGGCGAGCAGTACTTC. V usage is TRBV21-1 and J usage is TRBJ2-7; TRBD2, as called in the table, went unchecked against the DNA. TRBV21-1 is deemed a pseudogene. The CDR3 contains 16 residues.

This clone has more than one count but fewer than ten. The sample contains more than one DNA sequence encoding this CDR3. The chain links TRBV6-6 to TRBJ1-1; possible D gene TRBD1, 5 bases. V was trimmed by 5 bases and J by 0 bases, leaving 13 bases between them. The CDR3 is made up of 15 amino acids. CDR1 is MNHNY and CDR2 is SVGAGI in the germline V gene (reference sequence). The CDR3 DNA follows: TGTGCCAGCAGTCCGCGTGCAGGGCTGAACACTGAAGCTTTCTTT. Its translation: CASSPRAGLNTEAFF.

CDR3 sequence: CASSEGIAVSYEQYF. Here the CDR3 DNA reads TGTGCCAGCAGTGAAGGTATAGCGGTATCTTACGAGCAGTACTTC. The rearrangement joins TRBV6-1 to TRBJ2-7; D perhaps matches TRBD2 (6 bases). Per the germline V gene, CDR1 is MNHNS and CDR2 is SASEGT. This CDR3 is 15 amino acids long. Trimming left V 1 base short and J 4 bases short, with 14 bases between.